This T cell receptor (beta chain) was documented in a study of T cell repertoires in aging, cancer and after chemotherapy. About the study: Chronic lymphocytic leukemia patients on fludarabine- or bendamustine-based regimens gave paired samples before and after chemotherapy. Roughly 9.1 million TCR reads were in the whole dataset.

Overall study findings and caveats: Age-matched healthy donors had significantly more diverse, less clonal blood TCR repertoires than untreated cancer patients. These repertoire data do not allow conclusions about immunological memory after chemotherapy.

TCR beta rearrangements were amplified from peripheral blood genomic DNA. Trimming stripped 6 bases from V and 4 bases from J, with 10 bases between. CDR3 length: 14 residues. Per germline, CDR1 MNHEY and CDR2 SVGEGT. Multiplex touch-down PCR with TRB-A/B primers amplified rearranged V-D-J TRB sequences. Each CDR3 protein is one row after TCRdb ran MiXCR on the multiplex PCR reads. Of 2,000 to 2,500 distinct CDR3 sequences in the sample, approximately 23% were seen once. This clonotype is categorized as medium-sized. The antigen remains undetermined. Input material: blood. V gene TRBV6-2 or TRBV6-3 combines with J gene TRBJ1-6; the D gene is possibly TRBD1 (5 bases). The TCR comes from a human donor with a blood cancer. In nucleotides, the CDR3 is TGTGCCAGCAGCCAAAGACAGTATAATTCACCCCTCCACTTT. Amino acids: CASSQRQYNSPLHF.